Presented here are 20 T cell receptor beta chains from one specimen sequenced in a study of early T cells in non-severe SARS-CoV-2 infection. In TCRdb, the 5' RACE reads were re-called with MiXCR into one record per CDR3 protein. The top ten clones hold over 9.5% of a sample with around 26,000 distinct CDR3 sequences, around 4.5% of them seen once. The sample consisted of whole blood. The source is an adult who was a healthcare worker with PCR-confirmed SARS-CoV-2 infection or an uninfected control (not recorded which).

This chain uses TRBV24-1 with TRBJ2-1, with TRBD2 as a possible D gene (7 bases). Between the trimmed V and J ends, which lost 1 base and 7 bases, there was a span of 22 bases. CDR1 is KGHDR, CDR2 SFDVKD, per germline. This CDR3 is 18 amino acids long. CDR3: CATSDLPGRGGNRNEQFF. DNA for the CDR3: TGTGCCACCAGTGATTTACCCGGTAGGGGGGGAAACAGGAATGAGCAGTTCTTC.

This clonotype occurred many times. This chain connects TRBV4-3 to TRBJ1-3; D is unclear. The CDR3 has 17 residues. The V end lost 0 bases, the J end lost 4 bases, and 16 bases lay between the germline ends. The V gene's germline CDR1 is LGHNA and CDR2 YSLEER. The CDR3 here is CASSQDLIRERGNTIYF. CDR3 DNA: TGCGCCAGCAGCCAAGATTTAATCCGGGAAAGAGGAAACACCATATATTTT.

This clonotype was detected ten times or more. CDR3 bases: TGTGCCAGCAGTCCATCTTTCGATGCAGTCGGGAAACTGTTTTTT. It encodes CASSPSFDAVGKLFF. The chain couples TRBV6-5 to TRBJ1-4; D remains ambiguous. The CDR3 consists of 15 residues. The germline gives CDR1 MNHEY, CDR2 SVGAGI. V shed 5 bases and J shed 11 bases, with 21 bases lying between them.

This clonotype was picked up many times. The chain uses TRBV20-1 and TRBJ2-3; 7 nucleotides line up with TRBD2. The J segment lost 7 bases and the V segment lost 0 bases, leaving 13 bases of the junction unmatched. Germline CDR1 is DFQATT and CDR2 is SNEGSKA (reference sequence). This CDR3 contains 16 residues. The CDR3 spells CSARDPLARATNTQYF. The DNA of the CDR3 is TGCAGTGCTAGAGATCCACTAGCGAGAGCAACCAATACGCAGTATTTT.

This clonotype was seen at least ten times. The chain recombines TRBV29-1 with TRBJ1-1; 7 bases agree with TRBD1. Germline V CDR1 and CDR2: SQVTM, ANQGSEA. The CDR3 loop spans 14 amino acids. Unmatched junction bases numbered 6, after V lost 4 bases and J lost 1 base. The CDR3, as DNA: TGCAGCGTTGGGCGACAGGGAACGAACACTGAAGCTTTCTTT. This sequence encodes CSVGRQGTNTEAFF.

This clonotype was observed many times. The rearrangement uses TRBV28 and TRBJ1-5, with TRBD1 identical over 10 bases. The length of the CDR3 is 16 residues. The V gene's germline CDR1 is MDHEN and CDR2 SYDVKM. V trimming: 3 bases; J trimming: 10 bases; junction bases outside the gene matches: 12. CDR3 bases: TGTGCCAGCAGTTTGAGAGGGACAGGGGACGTTAATCCCCAGCATTTT. It yields the protein CASSLRGTGDVNPQHF.

This clonotype was observed many times. The chain combines TRBV12-5 with TRBJ1-1, with D unclear. V was clipped by 7 bases and J by 1 base, with 10 bases between them. The CDR3 is made up of 13 amino acids. CDR1 and CDR2 (germline): LGHNT, FRNRAP. The CDR3 DNA reads TGTGCTAGTGTTAATCCCAGGAACACTGAAGCTTTCTTT. It translates to CASVNPRNTEAFF. Full variable domain (rest looked up from reference TRBV12-5 and TRBJ1-1): DARVTQTPRHKVTEMGQEVTMRCQPILGHNTVFWYRQTMMQGLELLAYFRNRAPLDDSGMPKDRFSAEMPDATLATLKIQPSEPRDSAVYFCASVNPRNTEAFFGQGTRLTVV.

This clonotype has ten or more counts. The chain carries TRBV10-2 and TRBJ2-2; a possible D gene is TRBD2 (6 bases). Germline CDR1 reads WSHSY; CDR2 reads SAAADI. The CDR3 totals 12 residues. The germline V and J ends were trimmed by 6 bases and 6 bases, with 8 bases remaining between them. The CDR3 DNA sequence: TGCGCCAGCAGGACTAGGCCCGGGGAGCTGTTTTTT. Its protein product is CASRTRPGELFF.

Ten or more counts support this clonotype. The chain carries TRBV29-1 and TRBJ1-5; unclear D gene. This CDR3 is built from 13 residues. Germline V gene data show CDR1 as SQVTM and CDR2 as ANQGSEA. Deletions cut 4 bases from V and 3 bases from J, with 10 bases between. CDR3 in DNA: TGCAGCGTTGTGGCCGGAGCCAATCAGCCCCAGCATTTT. It encodes CSVVAGANQPQHF.

J is TRBJ2-1 and V is TRBV7-9; D may be TRBD1 or TRBD2 (5 bases each). The CDR3 is made up of 15 amino acids. Looked up from germline, CDR1 is SEHNR and CDR2 is FQNEAQ (reference sequence). V shed 4 bases and J shed 4 bases, with 14 bases lying between them. The CDR3 loop reads CASSSRVGVYNEQFF. CDR3 sequence (DNA): TGTGCCAGCAGCTCCAGGGTGGGGGTTTACAATGAGCAGTTCTTC.

This clonotype was recorded at least ten times. The chain combines TRBV19 with TRBJ1-5; 10 bases are a match to TRBD1. CDR3 length: 13 amino acids. Per germline, CDR1 LNHDA and CDR2 SQIVND (reference sequence). The V segment lost 3 bases and the J segment 7 bases; nucleotides outside the gene matches: 0. The CDR3 sequence is CASSMTGGQPQHF. The CDR3 DNA reads TGTGCCAGTAGTATGACAGGGGGCCAGCCCCAGCATTTT.

This clonotype was detected many times. In DNA, the CDR3 is TGTGCCAGCAGCTTTAGTATAGAGTACGAGCAGTACGTC. Amino acids: CASSFSIEYEQYV. The chain is built from TRBV5-8 and TRBJ2-7; D is ambiguous. Germline V lookup: CDR1 SGHTS, CDR2 YDEGEE. The CDR3 length is 13 residues. V was trimmed by 2 bases and J by 4 bases, leaving 10 bases between them.

This clonotype has at least ten counts. The chain uses TRBV6-5 and TRBJ2-2, with a tentative D call TRBD1 (5 bases). The CDR3 sequence is 13 residues long. Germline V gene lookup returns CDR1 MNHEY and CDR2 SVGAGI. V lost 11 bases to trimming and J lost 0 bases, with 10 bases between them. DNA for the CDR3: TGTGCCGCGAGGACACCGAACACCGGGGAGCTGTTTTTT. As protein: CAARTPNTGELFF.

This clonotype showed up many times. The rearrangement uses TRBV9 and TRBJ2-1; D is unclear. Trimming cost V 4 bases and J 3 bases, with 14 bases left between them. From germline, CDR1 is SGDLS and CDR2 YYNGEE. This CDR3 region has 15 residues. Here the CDR3 reads CASSPREAFYNEQFF. CDR3 bases: TGTGCCAGCAGCCCGCGAGAAGCTTTCTACAATGAGCAGTTCTTC.

In its sample, this clonotype was seen many times. The genes are TRBV4-3 and TRBJ2-7, with TRBD2 matching over 10 bases. V lost 0 bases and J lost 4; bases outside the gene matches: 6. In germline, CDR1 is LGHNA, CDR2 YSLEER. The length of the CDR3 is 16 residues. The CDR3 loop reads CASSQDGPSGSYEQYF. CDR3 DNA: TGCGCCAGCAGCCAAGATGGGCCTAGCGGGAGTTACGAGCAGTACTTC.

The chain links TRBV2 to TRBJ1-4; D unresolved. This CDR3 has 12 residues. Germline assignment: CDR1 SNHLY and CDR2 FYNNEI. Trimming took 2 bases from V and 16 from J, leaving 14 bases between them. CDR3 DNA sequence: TGTGCCAGCAGTGAACCCCAGAGGGTCGGGTTTTTT. This encodes CASSEPQRVGFF.

This clonotype was detected many times. The chain joins TRBV29-1 to TRBJ2-3; D may be TRBD2 (6 bases). V lost 5 bases to trimming and J lost 3 bases, with 18 bases between them. The germline gives CDR1 SQVTM, CDR2 ANQGSEA. This CDR3 has 15 amino acids. The CDR3 DNA follows: TGCAGCGTTAACGGAGGTACAGGAGGGACAGATACGCAGTATTTT. It specifies CSVNGGTGGTDTQYF.

The V gene is TRBV28, the J gene TRBJ2-1; 7 bases are shared with TRBD1. Looked up from germline, CDR1 is MDHEN and CDR2 is SYDVKM. CDR3 length: 14 amino acids. V shed 1 base and J 5 bases; nucleotides not matched to a gene: 2. Written as DNA, the CDR3 is TGTGCCAGCAGTTTATCAGGGGGTCACAATGAGCAGTTCTTC. Amino acids: CASSLSGGHNEQFF.

The table lists this clonotype with many counts. The CDR3 bases are TGCGCCAGCAGCTTGGTTGCCCGATCGCGAAATGAGCAGTTCTTC. Its protein product is CASSLVARSRNEQFF. This chain links TRBV5-1 with TRBJ2-1; D call uncertain. The CDR3 spans 15 residues. CDR1 is SGHRS and CDR2 is YFSETQ in the germline V gene. Deletions cut 0 bases from V and 7 bases from J, with 14 bases between. The full variable domain, in which reference TRBV5-1 and TRBJ2-1 provide the parts outside the CDR3, is KAGVTQTPRYLIKTRGQQVTLSCSPISGHRSVSWYQQTPGQGLQFLFEYFSETQRNKGNFPGRFSGRQFSNSRSEMNVSTLELGDSALYLCASSLVARSRNEQFFGPGTRLTVL.

Ten or more counts support this clonotype. V gene TRBV4-2 combines with J gene TRBJ2-1, with D maybe TRBD2 (6 bases). This CDR3 is built from 14 residues. Deletions cut 3 bases from V and 5 bases from J, with 11 bases between. The germline CDR1 and CDR2 sequences are LGHNA and YNFKEQ. The CDR3 nucleotides read TGTGCCAGCAGCCACCCGGGAGAAAACAATGAGCAGTTCTTC. Protein: CASSHPGENNEQFF.